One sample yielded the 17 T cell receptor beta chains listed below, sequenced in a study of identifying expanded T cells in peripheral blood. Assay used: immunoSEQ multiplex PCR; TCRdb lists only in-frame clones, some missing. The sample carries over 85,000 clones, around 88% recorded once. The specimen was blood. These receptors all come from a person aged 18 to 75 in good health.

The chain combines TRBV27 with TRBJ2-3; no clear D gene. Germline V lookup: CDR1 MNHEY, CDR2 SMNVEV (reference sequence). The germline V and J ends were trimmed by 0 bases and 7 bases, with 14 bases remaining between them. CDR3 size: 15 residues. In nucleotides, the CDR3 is TGTGCCAGCAGTTTATCGTTACCCCCTACGTATACGCAGTATTTT. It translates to CASSLSLPPTYTQYF.

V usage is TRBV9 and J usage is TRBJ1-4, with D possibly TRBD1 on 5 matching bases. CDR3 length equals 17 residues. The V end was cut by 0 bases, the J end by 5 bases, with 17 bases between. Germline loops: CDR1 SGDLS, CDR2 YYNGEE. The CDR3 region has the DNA TGTGCCAGCAGCGTAGGGACCTTGACAGAACACAATGAAAAACTGTTTTTT. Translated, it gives CASSVGTLTEHNEKLFF. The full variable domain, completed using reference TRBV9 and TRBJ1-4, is DSGVTQTPKHLITATGQRVTLRCSPRSGDLSVYWYQQSLDQGLQFLIQYYNGEERAKGNILERFSAQQFPDLHSELNLSSLELGDSALYFCASSVGTLTEHNEKLFFGSGTQLSVL.

The DNA for the CDR3 is TGTGCCAGCTCACCATTGTCTCAGCCGATTGGCTCTGGAAACACCATATATTTT. Residues: CASSPLSQPIGSGNTIYF. The J gene is TRBJ1-3, the V gene TRBV18; D is unresolved. V was cut by 2 bases and J by 0 bases, with 17 bases left in between. The CDR3 runs 18 residues. Germline V gene data show CDR1 as KGHSH and CDR2 as LQKENI.

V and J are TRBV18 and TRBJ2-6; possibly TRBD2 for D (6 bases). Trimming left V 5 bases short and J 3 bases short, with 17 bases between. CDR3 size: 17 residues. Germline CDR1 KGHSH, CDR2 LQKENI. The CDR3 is CASSARGGNYGANVLTF. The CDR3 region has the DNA TGTGCCAGCTCAGCCCGAGGAGGGAATTATGGGGCCAACGTCCTGACTTTC.

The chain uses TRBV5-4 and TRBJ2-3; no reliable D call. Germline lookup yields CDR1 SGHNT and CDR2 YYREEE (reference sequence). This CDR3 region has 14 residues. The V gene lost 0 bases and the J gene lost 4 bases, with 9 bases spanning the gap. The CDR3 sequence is CASSLVASPDTQYF. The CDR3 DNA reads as TGTGCCAGCAGCTTGGTGGCTAGTCCAGATACGCAGTATTTT.

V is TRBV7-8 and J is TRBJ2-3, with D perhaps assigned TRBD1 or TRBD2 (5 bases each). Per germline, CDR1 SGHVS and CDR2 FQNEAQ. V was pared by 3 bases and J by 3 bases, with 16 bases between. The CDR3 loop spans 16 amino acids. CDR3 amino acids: CASSLGLAPQTDTQYF. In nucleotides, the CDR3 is TGTGCCAGCAGCTTGGGGCTAGCCCCTCAAACAGATACGCAGTATTTT.

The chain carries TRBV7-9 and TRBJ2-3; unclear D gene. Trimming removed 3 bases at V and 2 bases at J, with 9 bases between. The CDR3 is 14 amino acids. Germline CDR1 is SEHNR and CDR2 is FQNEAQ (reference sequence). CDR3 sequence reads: CASSFGLYTDTQYF. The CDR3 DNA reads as TGTGCCAGCAGCTTTGGGCTCTACACAGATACGCAGTATTTT.

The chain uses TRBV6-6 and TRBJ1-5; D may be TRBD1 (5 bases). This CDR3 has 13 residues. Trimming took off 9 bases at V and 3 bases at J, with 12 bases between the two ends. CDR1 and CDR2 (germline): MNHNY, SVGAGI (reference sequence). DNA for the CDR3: TGTGCCAGTGGGGCAGGGCTCAATCAGCCCCAGCATTTT. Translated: CASGAGLNQPQHF.

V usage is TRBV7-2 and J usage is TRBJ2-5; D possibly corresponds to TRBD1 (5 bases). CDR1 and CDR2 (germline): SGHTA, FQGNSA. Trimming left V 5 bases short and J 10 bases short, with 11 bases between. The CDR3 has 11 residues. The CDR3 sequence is CASSPRVNQYF. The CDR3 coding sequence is TGTGCCAGCAGCCCCAGGGTCAACCAGTACTTC.

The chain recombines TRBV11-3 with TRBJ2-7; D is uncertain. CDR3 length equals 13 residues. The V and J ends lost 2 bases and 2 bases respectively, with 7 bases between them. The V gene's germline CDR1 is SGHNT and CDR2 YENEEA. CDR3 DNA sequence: TGTGCCAGCAGCTTAACACCGACCTACGAGCAGTACTTC. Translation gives CASSLTPTYEQYF.

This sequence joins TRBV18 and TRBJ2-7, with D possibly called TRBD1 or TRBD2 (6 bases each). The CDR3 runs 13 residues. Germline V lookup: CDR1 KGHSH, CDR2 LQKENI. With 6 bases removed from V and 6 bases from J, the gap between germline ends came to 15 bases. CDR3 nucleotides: TGTGCCAGCTCCCCGGGGGCATCGGTCGAGCAGTACTTC. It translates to CASSPGASVEQYF.

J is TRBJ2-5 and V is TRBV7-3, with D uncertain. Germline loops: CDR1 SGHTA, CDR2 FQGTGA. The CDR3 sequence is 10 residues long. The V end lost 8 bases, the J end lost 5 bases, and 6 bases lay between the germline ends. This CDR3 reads CASAPETQYF. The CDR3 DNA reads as TGTGCCAGCGCGCCGGAGACCCAGTACTTC.

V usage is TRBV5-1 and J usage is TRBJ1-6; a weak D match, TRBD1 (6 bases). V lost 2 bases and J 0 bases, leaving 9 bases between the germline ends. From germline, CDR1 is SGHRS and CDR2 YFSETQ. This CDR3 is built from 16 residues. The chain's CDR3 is CASSFQGSSYNSPLHF. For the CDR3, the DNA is TGCGCCAGCAGCTTTCAGGGGAGCTCCTATAATTCACCCCTCCACTTT.

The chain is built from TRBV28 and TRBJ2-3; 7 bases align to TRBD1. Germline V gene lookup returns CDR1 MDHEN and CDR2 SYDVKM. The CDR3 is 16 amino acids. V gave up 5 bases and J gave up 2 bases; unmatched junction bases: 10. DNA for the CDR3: TGTGCCAGCAGTCCGTACGGGACAGTCAACACAGATACGCAGTATTTT. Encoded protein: CASSPYGTVNTDTQYF. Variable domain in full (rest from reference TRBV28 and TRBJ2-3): DVKVTQSSRYLVKRTGEKVFLECVQDMDHENMFWYRQDPGLGLRLIYFSYDVKMKEKGDIPEGYSVSREKKERFSLILESASTNQTSMYLCASSPYGTVNTDTQYFGPGTRLTVL.

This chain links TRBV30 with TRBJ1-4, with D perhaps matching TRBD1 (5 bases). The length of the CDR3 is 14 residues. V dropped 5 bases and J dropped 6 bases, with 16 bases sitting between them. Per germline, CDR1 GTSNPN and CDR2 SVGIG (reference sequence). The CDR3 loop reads CAWAEGLGDEKLFF. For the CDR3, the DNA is TGTGCCTGGGCCGAAGGGTTGGGGGATGAAAAACTGTTTTTT.

This CDR3 is CASSQWSATNEKLFF. The CDR3 region has the DNA TGCGCCAGCAGCCAATGGTCCGCAACTAATGAAAAACTGTTTTTT. This chain uses TRBV4-3 with TRBJ1-4; the D is unclear. The germline V and J ends were trimmed by 2 bases and 0 bases, with 7 bases remaining between them. There are 15 residues in the CDR3. CDR1 and CDR2 (germline): LGHNA, YSLEER.

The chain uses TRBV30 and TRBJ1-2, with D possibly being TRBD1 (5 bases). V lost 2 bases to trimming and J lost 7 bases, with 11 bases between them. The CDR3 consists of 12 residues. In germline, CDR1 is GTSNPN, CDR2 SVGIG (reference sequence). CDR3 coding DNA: TGTGCCTGGAGTCTCCCCGGGGCTGGCTACACCTTC. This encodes CAWSLPGAGYTF.